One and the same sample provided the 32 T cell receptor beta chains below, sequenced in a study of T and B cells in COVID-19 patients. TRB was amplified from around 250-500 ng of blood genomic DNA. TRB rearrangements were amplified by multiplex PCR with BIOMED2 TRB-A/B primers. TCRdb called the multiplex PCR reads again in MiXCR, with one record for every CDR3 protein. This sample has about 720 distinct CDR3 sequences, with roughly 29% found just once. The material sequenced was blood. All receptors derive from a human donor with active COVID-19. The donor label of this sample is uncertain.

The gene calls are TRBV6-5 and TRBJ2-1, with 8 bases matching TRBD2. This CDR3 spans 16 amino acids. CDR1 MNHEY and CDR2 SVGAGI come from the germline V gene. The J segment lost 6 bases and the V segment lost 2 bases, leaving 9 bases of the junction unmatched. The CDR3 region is CASSYAGTSLVNEQFF. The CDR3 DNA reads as TGTGCCAGCAGTTACGCCGGGACTAGTCTAGTCAATGAGCAGTTCTTC.

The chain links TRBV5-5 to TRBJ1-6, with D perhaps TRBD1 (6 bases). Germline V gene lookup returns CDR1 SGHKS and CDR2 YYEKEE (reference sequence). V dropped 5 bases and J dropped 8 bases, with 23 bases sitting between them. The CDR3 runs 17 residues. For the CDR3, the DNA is TGTGCCAGCAGACTCGGACTAGCGGGGGGCATATATTCACCCCTCCACTTT. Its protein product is CASRLGLAGGIYSPLHF.

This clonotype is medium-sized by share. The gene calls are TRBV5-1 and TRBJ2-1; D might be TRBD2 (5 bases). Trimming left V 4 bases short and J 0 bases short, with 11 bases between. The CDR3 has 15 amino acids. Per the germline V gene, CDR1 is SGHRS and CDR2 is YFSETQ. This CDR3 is CASSAGLPSYNEQFF. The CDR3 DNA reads TGCGCCAGCAGCGCAGGACTGCCCTCCTACAATGAGCAGTTCTTC. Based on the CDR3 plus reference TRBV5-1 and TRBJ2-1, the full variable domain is KAGVTQTPRYLIKTRGQQVTLSCSPISGHRSVSWYQQTPGQGLQFLFEYFSETQRNKGNFPGRFSGRQFSNSRSEMNVSTLELGDSALYLCASSAGLPSYNEQFFGPGTRLTVL.

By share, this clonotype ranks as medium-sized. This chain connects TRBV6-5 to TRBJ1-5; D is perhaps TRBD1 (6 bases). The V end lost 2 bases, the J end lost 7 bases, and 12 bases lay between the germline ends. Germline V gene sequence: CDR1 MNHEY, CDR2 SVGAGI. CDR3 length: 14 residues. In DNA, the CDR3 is TGTGCCAGCAGTTACGCGAGAGGGGGACAGCCCCAGCATTTT. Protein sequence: CASSYARGGQPQHF.

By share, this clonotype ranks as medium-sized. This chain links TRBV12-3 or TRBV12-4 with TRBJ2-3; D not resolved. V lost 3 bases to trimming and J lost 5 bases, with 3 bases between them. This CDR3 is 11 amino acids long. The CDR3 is CASSFRDTQYF. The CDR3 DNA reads TGTGCCAGCAGTTTTCGAGATACGCAGTATTTT.

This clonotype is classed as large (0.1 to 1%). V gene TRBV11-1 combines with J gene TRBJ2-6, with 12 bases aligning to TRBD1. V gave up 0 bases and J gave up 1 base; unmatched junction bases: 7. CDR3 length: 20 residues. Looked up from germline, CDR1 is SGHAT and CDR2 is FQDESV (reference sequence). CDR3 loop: CASSLAYGTGGASGANVLTF. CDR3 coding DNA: TGTGCCAGCAGCTTAGCCTACGGGACAGGGGGCGCATCTGGGGCCAACGTCCTGACTTTC.

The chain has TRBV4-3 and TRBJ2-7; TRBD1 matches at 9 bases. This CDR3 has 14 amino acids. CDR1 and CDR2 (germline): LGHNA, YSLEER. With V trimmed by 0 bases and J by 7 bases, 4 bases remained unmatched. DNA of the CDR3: TGCGCCAGCAGCCAAGATTTGGGGACAGGGGAGCAGTACTTC. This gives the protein CASSQDLGTGEQYF.

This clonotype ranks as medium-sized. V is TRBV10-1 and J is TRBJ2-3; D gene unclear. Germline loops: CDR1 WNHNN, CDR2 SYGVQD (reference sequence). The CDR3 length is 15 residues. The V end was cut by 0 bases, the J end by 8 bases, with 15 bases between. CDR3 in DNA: TGCGCCAGCAGTGAGTCGCTGGTTTCAACCCGTACGCAGTATTTT. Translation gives CASSESLVSTRTQYF.

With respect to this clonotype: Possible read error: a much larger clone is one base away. The CDR3 loop reads CASRSQGLGQPQHF. The CDR3 DNA is TGTGCCAGCAGGTCACAGGGTTTGGGTCAGCCCCAGCATTTT. This chain links TRBV10-3 with TRBJ1-5; perhaps TRBD1 as D (6 bases). The germline gives CDR1 ENHRY, CDR2 SYGVKD. V was shortened by 10 bases and J by 6 bases, with 19 bases between the two germline ends. This CDR3 is built from 14 residues.

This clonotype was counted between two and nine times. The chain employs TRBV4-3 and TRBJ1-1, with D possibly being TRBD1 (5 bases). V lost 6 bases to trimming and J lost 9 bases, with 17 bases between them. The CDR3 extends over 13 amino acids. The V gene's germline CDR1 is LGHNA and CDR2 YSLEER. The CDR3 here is CASRGDSGGKAFF. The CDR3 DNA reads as TGCGCCAGCAGGGGTGACAGCGGGGGGAAAGCTTTCTTT.

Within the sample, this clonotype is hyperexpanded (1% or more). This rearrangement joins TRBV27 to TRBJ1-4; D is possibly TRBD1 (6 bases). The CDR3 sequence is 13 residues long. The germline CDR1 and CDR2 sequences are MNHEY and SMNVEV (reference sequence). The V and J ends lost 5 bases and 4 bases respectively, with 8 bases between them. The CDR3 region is CASSADSNEKLFF. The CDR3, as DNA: TGTGCCAGCAGTGCGGACAGTAATGAAAAACTGTTTTTT.

The CDR3 loop is CASSDSTSGGPSTDTQYF. The CDR3 bases are TGTGCCAGCAGTGACTCGACTAGCGGGGGCCCTAGCACAGATACGCAGTATTTT. This rearrangement joins TRBV6-4 to TRBJ2-3, with 12 bases matching TRBD2. Germline CDR1 MRHNA, CDR2 SNTAGT. The CDR3 contains 18 residues. V shed 0 bases and J 0 bases; nucleotides not matched to a gene: 4.

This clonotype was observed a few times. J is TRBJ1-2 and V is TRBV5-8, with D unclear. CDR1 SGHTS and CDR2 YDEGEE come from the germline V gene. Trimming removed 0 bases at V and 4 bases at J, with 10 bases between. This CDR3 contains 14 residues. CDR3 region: CASSLGGDTYGYTF. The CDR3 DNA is TGTGCCAGCAGCTTGGGCGGGGATACCTATGGCTACACCTTC.

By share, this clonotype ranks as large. The DNA of the CDR3 is TGTGCCAGCAGCTTGGGACTAGCGGGGGGCAATGAGCAGTTCTTC. Translated, it gives CASSLGLAGGNEQFF. This chain connects TRBV5-6 to TRBJ2-1; TRBD2 agrees at 13 bases. CDR3 length: 15 amino acids. J was trimmed by 6 bases and V by 0 bases; bases with no gene match: 0. The germline gives CDR1 SGHDT, CDR2 YYEEEE.

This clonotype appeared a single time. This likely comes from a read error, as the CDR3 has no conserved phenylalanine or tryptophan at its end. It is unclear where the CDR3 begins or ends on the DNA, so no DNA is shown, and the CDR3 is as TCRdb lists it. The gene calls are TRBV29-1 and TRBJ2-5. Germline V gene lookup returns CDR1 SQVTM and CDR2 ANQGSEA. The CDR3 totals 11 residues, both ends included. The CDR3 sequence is CSGEGKETQDV.

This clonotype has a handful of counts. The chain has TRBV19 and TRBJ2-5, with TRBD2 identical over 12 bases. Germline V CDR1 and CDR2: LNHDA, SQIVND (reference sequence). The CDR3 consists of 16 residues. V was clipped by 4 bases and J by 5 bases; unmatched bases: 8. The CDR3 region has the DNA TGTGCCAGTAGTAAGGCGGCGACTAGCGGGAGTGAGACCCAGTACTTC. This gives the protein CASSKAATSGSETQYF. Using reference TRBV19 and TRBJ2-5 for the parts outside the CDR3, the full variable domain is DGGITQSPKYLFRKEGQNVTLSCEQNLNHDAMYWYRQDPGQGLRLIYYSQIVNDFQKGDIAEGYSVSREKKESFPLTVTSAQKNPTAFYLCASSKAATSGSETQYFGPGTRLLVL.

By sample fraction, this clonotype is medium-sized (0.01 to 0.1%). The CDR3 bases are TGTGCCAGCAGTATTTGGACTAGCGGTGACTCCTACAATGAGCAGTTCTTC. It is translated as CASSIWTSGDSYNEQFF. This chain joins TRBV28 and TRBJ2-1; the match to TRBD2 covers 10 bases. V shed 5 bases and J 0 bases; nucleotides not matched to a gene: 7. This CDR3 contains 17 residues. Per the germline V gene, CDR1 is MDHEN and CDR2 is SYDVKM. Combining the CDR3 with reference TRBV28 and TRBJ2-1 gives the whole variable domain DVKVTQSSRYLVKRTGEKVFLECVQDMDHENMFWYRQDPGLGLRLIYFSYDVKMKEKGDIPEGYSVSREKKERFSLILESASTNQTSMYLCASSIWTSGDSYNEQFFGPGTRLTVL.

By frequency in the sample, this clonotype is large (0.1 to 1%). The CDR3 DNA is TGTGCCAGCAGTAACGGACAGCCCTACAGCTACGAGCAGTACTTC. It translates to CASSNGQPYSYEQYF. This chain connects TRBV27 to TRBJ2-7; D might be TRBD1 (6 bases). The CDR3 has 15 residues. The germline CDR1 and CDR2 sequences are MNHEY and SMNVEV (reference sequence). With 5 bases removed from V and 3 bases from J, the gap between germline ends came to 17 bases.

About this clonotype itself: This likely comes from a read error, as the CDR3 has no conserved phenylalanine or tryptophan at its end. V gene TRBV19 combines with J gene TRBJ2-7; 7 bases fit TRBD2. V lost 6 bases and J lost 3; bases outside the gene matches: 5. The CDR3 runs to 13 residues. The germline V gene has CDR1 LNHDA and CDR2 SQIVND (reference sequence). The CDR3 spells CASSAGESYEQYY. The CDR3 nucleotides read TGTGCCAGTAGCGCGGGGGAGAGCTACGAGCAGTACTAC.

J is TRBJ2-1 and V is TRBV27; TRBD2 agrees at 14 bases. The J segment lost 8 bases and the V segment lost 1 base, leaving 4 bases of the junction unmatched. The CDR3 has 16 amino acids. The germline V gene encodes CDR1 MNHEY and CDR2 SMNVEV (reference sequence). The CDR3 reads CASSLWSGLAGDEQFF. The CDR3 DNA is TGTGCCAGCAGTTTATGGTCGGGACTAGCGGGAGATGAGCAGTTCTTC.

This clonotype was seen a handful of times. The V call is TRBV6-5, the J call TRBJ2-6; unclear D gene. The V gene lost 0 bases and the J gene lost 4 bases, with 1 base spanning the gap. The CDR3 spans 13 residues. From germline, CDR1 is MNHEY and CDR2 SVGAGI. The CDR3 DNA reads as TGTGCCAGCAGTTACTCCGGGGCCAACGTCCTGACTTTC. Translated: CASSYSGANVLTF.

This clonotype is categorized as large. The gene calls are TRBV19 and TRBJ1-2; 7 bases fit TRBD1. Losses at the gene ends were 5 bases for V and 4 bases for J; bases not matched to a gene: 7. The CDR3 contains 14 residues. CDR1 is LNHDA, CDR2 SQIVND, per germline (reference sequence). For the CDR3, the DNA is TGTGCCAGTAGTCGCGACAGGGCCTCCTATGGCTACACCTTC. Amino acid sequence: CASSRDRASYGYTF.

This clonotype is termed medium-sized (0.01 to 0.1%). Here the CDR3 DNA reads TGTGCCAGCTCACGAAACAGGGAGGACGAGCAGTACTTC. Translation: CASSRNREDEQYF. The chain links TRBV18 to TRBJ2-7; either TRBD1 or TRBD2 may fit D (6 bases each). Germline V CDR1 and CDR2: KGHSH, LQKENI. Between the trimmed V and J ends, which lost 4 bases and 5 bases, there was a span of 12 bases. This CDR3 is built from 13 residues.

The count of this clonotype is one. The CDR3 region has the DNA TGTGCCAGCAGCTTTCGGGACAGTTCTGGGGCCAACGTCCTGACTTTC. Translated, it gives CASSFRDSSGANVLTF. The rearrangement uses TRBV5-4 and TRBJ2-6, with 7 bases identical to TRBD1. CDR1 and CDR2 from the germline V gene are SGHNT and YYREEE (reference sequence). The junction had 3 bases not matched to a gene; V was cut back by 2 bases and J by 1 base. The CDR3 runs 16 residues.

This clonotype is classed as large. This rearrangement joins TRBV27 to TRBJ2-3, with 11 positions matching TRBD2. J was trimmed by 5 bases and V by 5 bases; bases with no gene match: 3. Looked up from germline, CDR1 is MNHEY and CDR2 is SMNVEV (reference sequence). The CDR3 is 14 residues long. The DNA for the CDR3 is TGTGCCAGCAGTCCCGGGACTAGCGGAGATACGCAGTATTTT. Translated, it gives CASSPGTSGDTQYF.

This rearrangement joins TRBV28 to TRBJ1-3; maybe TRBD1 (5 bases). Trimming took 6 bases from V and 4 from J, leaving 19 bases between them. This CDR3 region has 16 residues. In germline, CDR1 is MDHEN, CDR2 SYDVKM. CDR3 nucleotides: TGTGCCAGCAGGACGGGGGGTTCTTATCGAGGAAACACCATATATTTT. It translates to CASRTGGSYRGNTIYF.

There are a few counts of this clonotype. The CDR3 DNA sequence: TGTGCCAGCAGCAAAGGGGAGGACAGGGGCCGAAGGACTGAAGCTTTCTTT. Its translation: CASSKGEDRGRRTEAFF. V usage is TRBV21-1 and J usage is TRBJ1-1; TRBD1 is the table's D call and was not checked against the DNA. TRBV21-1 counts as a pseudogene. The CDR3 has 17 residues.

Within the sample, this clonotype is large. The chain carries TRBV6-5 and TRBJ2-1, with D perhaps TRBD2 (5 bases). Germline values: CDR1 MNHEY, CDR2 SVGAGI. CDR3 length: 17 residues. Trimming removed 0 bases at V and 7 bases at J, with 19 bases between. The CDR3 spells CASSYSSWGSEKNEQFF. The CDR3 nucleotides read TGTGCCAGCAGTTACTCCTCCTGGGGTAGCGAGAAGAATGAGCAGTTCTTC.

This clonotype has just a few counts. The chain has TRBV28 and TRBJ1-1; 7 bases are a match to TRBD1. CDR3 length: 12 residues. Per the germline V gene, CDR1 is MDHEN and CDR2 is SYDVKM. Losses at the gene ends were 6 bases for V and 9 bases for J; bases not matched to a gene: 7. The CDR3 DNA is TGTGCCAGCAGCCCCGGGACAGTCAAAGCTTTCTTT. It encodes CASSPGTVKAFF.

CDR3 sequence (DNA): TGCAGCGTTGAAGGACGACAGGGGTACCAAGAGACCCAGTACTTC. It specifies CSVEGRQGYQETQYF. The chain recombines TRBV29-1 with TRBJ2-5; 8 bases agree with TRBD1. Germline V gives CDR1 SQVTM, CDR2 ANQGSEA. The CDR3 covers 15 residues. V shed 1 base and J 0 bases; nucleotides not matched to a gene: 4.

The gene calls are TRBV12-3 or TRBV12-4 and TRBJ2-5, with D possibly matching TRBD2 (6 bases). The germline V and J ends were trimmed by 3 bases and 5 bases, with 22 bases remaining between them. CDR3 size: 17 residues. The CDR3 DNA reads TGTGCCAGCAGTTTTCGCCCCCCTGGAGGGTTCAGGGAGACCCAGTACTTC. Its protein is CASSFRPPGGFRETQYF.

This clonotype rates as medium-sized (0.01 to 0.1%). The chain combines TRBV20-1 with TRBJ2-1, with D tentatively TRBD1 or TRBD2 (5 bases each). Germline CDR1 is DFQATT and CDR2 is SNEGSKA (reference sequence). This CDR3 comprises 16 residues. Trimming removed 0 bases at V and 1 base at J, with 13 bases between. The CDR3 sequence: CSARDQGDPSYNEQFF. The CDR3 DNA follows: TGCAGTGCTAGAGATCAAGGGGACCCGTCCTACAATGAGCAGTTCTTC.